The text below deals with one T cell receptor beta chain. V was cut by 1 base and J by 4 bases, with 10 bases left in between. Per germline, CDR1 MNHNS and CDR2 SASEGT. The CDR3 is 14 residues long. This specimen comes from a study of cytomegalovirus exposure and HLA in healthy donors. The PCR was carried out with 60 Vbeta primers and 13 Jbeta primers. Sequencing was performed with immunoSEQ multiplex PCR; in TCRdb, only in-frame clones are kept and a portion is missing. Seen here are about 150,000 clones, around 68% observed once, and the top ten hold under 2.5%. This chain links TRBV6-1 with TRBJ1-1; possible D gene TRBD1, 6 bases. The source of this sequence is a man aged 25-45 years in good health and CMV-seronegative. Sample: PBMCs. CDR3 nucleotides: TGTGCCAGCAGTGAAGTTGGGGGCGGCACTGAAGCTTTCTTT. Translating gives CASSEVGGGTEAFF.